The clone carrying this T cell receptor beta chain has a handful of counts. These data originate in a study of blood T cell repertoires in COVID-19. Study as a whole: Some COVID-19 samples were acute and others convalescent; all came from the United States, Italy and Spain. T cells, B-cell-depleted T cells, or PBMCs supplied cDNA or gDNA.

CDR3 length equals 14 residues. CDR1 is SNHLY and CDR2 is FYNNEI in the germline V gene. The V end lost 7 bases, the J end lost 3 bases, and 15 bases lay between the germline ends. Per the original methods: Quantification of nucleated cells was approximated via reference gene primer amplification. The data were produced by immunoSEQ multiplex PCR, yet TCRdb's version contains in-frame clones alone and is incomplete. D and trimming were read from the DNA, whereas the V and J calls and clone size are those reported in that table. The sample lists approximately 670,000 clones; approximately 90% were seen once.

This TCR derives from a woman aged 18-35 years with acute or convalescent COVID-19. The J gene is TRBJ1-2, the V gene TRBV2; possible D gene TRBD1, 6 bases. The source material was peripheral blood. DNA for the CDR3: TGTGCCAGCAAGGGAAGGGGGATAGACTATGGCTACACCTTC. Translation: CASKGRGIDYGYTF. Full variable domain (missing parts from reference TRBV2 and TRBJ1-2): EPEVTQTPSHQVTQMGQEVILRCVPISNHLYFYWYRQILGQKVEFLVSFYNNEISEKSEIFDDQFSVERPDGSNFTLKIRSTKLEDSAMYFCASKGRGIDYGYTFGSGTRLTVV.